Presented here are 32 T cell receptor beta chains from one specimen sequenced in a study of patients and donors after allogeneic stem cell transplantation (dated by TCRdb to 2020 to 2022). Receptor amplification or capture employed RT-PCR. Instrument used: NextSeq 550. The raw public data were reprocessed by TCRdb itself: fastp quality trimming at Q25, MiXCR clonotype calling, in-frame beta chains only. One record per CDR3 amino acid sequence lists the most common genes and DNA. This sample gives around 70,000 distinct CDR3 sequences in total; around 27% of them show up just once. Around 27% of the sample lies in the top ten. The sequencing sample was made of blood, either unsorted or a sorted T cell fraction (not recorded which). Receptor source: a human donor who was either an allogeneic HSCT recipient or a stem cell or donor lymphocyte infusion donor (not recorded which). It is not recorded whose cells these are; they may come from a transplant donor.

This clonotype was recorded a few times. The rearrangement links TRBV5-1 to TRBJ1-1; no definite D call. V lost 4 bases, J lost 1 base, and 14 bases lay in between. The CDR3 is 15 residues long. Germline CDR1 is SGHRS and CDR2 is YFSETQ. CDR3 DNA sequence: TGCGCCAGCAGCCCTCGAGGACCAGAGAACACTGAAGCTTTCTTT. Amino acids: CASSPRGPENTEAFF.

CDR3 coding DNA: TGTGCCAGCTCGGGCCTAGCGGGAGGGTTTAATGAGCAGTTCTTC. This translates into CASSGLAGGFNEQFF. V is TRBV28 and J is TRBJ2-1, with TRBD2 matching 12 bases. Germline-derived CDR1 and CDR2 are MDHEN and SYDVKM. The CDR3 consists of 15 residues. Trimming took 8 bases from V and 7 from J; bases not matched to a gene: 9.

The chain joins TRBV6-5 to TRBJ1-2, with unresolved D. This CDR3 spans 15 amino acids. Germline CDR1 MNHEY, CDR2 SVGAGI. Trimming removed 5 bases from V and 0 bases from J, with 13 bases in between. In DNA form, the CDR3 reads TGTGCCAGCAGTGCTGAGACACCCACTAACTATGGCTACACCTTC. This translates into CASSAETPTNYGYTF.

The chain links TRBV6-4 to TRBJ2-5; no firm D call. V lost 2 bases to trimming and J lost 7 bases, with 14 bases between them. The CDR3 has 14 amino acids. The V gene's germline CDR1 is MRHNA and CDR2 SNTAGT. CDR3 region: CASSDGAITRTQYF. The CDR3 DNA sequence: TGTGCCAGCAGTGACGGAGCGATAACTCGGACCCAGTACTTC.

This chain uses TRBV7-2 with TRBJ1-5; D gene unclear. The V gene's germline CDR1 is SGHTA and CDR2 FQGNSA. The CDR3 covers 13 residues. V lost 3 bases and J lost 6, with 9 bases in between. The CDR3 sequence is CASSFEPRQPQHF. CDR3 bases: TGTGCCAGCAGCTTTGAACCTCGTCAGCCCCAGCATTTT.

V gene TRBV10-3 combines with J gene TRBJ2-5, with 8 bases that match TRBD2. The CDR3 spans 14 residues. Germline CDR1 is ENHRY and CDR2 is SYGVKD. The trim removed 4 bases at V and 5 bases at J, leaving 6 bases unmatched. CDR3 nucleotide sequence: TGTGCCATCAGTGGGACTAGCCGGGGGGAGACCCAGTACTTC. It encodes CAISGTSRGETQYF.

In its sample, this clonotype was seen a few times. CDR3 DNA sequence: TGTGCTAGTGGTACGAGAGAGACCCAGTACTTC. Encoded protein: CASGTRETQYF. The chain couples TRBV12-5 to TRBJ2-5; D unclear. This CDR3 has 11 amino acids. V lost 5 bases to trimming and J lost 4 bases, with 5 bases between them. CDR1 is LGHNT, CDR2 FRNRAP, per germline.

This chain links TRBV20-1 with TRBJ2-1; 8 positions match TRBD2. With V trimmed by 7 bases and J by 0 bases, 5 bases remained unmatched. Germline CDR1 is DFQATT and CDR2 is SNEGSKA (reference sequence). The CDR3 extends over 14 amino acids. CDR3 sequence reads: CSVASGSSYNEQFF. In DNA, the CDR3 is TGCAGTGTTGCGAGCGGGAGCTCCTACAATGAGCAGTTCTTC.

V is TRBV10-3 and J is TRBJ2-2, with TRBD2 matching 9 bases. V lost 6 bases and J lost 0; bases outside the gene matches: 8. Germline assignment: CDR1 ENHRY and CDR2 SYGVKD. CDR3 length equals 17 residues. The CDR3 region has the DNA TGTGCCATCAGCCCTAGCGGGGCGGCCGCGAACACCGGGGAGCTGTTTTTT. It is translated as CAISPSGAAANTGELFF.

In this sample, this clonotype turned up a few times. This sequence joins TRBV29-1 and TRBJ2-5; D is perhaps TRBD2 (6 bases). Germline-derived CDR1 and CDR2 are SQVTM and ANQGSEA. V shed 3 bases and J shed 5 bases, with 13 bases lying between them. The length of the CDR3 is 13 residues. CDR3 amino acids: CSVERDGTETQYF. The CDR3 DNA follows: TGCAGCGTTGAGCGGGACGGGACGGAGACCCAGTACTTC.

This clonotype was seen more than once but under ten times. The chain links TRBV7-2 to TRBJ1-5, with D uncertain. This CDR3 has 14 residues. V was pared by 5 bases and J by 3 bases, with 11 bases between. Germline V lookup: CDR1 SGHTA, CDR2 FQGNSA. The CDR3 bases are TGTGCCAGCAGCGATTCGGGGTTCAATCAGCCCCAGCATTTT. Its protein product is CASSDSGFNQPQHF.

There are many counts of this clonotype. The chain has TRBV29-1 and TRBJ1-1; D is ambiguous. Germline V gives CDR1 SQVTM, CDR2 ANQGSEA. Trimming shortened V by 3 bases and J by 4 bases, and 15 bases separated the two germline ends. This CDR3 is 14 amino acids long. In nucleotides, the CDR3 is TGCAGCGTTGATGTATTTCAGGAACCCACTGAAGCTTTCTTT. Amino acids: CSVDVFQEPTEAFF.

The chain employs TRBV6-2 or TRBV6-3 and TRBJ2-2, with 9 positions matching TRBD1. In germline, CDR1 is MNHEY, CDR2 SVGEGT. The CDR3 spans 17 residues. With 5 bases clipped from V and 2 bases from J, the junction kept 9 bases outside the gene matches. DNA of the CDR3: TGTGCCAGCAGTCACTTCCGGACAGGGGCAAACACCGGGGAGCTGTTTTTT. Translation: CASSHFRTGANTGELFF.

The J gene is TRBJ2-1, the V gene TRBV12-3 or TRBV12-4; TRBD2 matches 10 bases. The CDR3 length is 15 residues. J lost 6 bases, V lost 6 bases, and 8 bases had no gene match. The CDR3 sequence: CASSPAGGLFNEQFF. The CDR3 region has the DNA TGTGCCAGCAGCCCAGCGGGGGGGCTTTTCAATGAGCAGTTCTTC.

This clonotype was picked up a small number of times. The chain is built from TRBV6-6 and TRBJ1-2; the match to TRBD1 covers 11 bases. Trimming took 4 bases from V and 5 from J; bases not matched to a gene: 12. The germline CDR1 and CDR2 sequences are MNHNY and SVGAGI (reference sequence). CDR3 length: 17 residues. The CDR3 sequence is CASSSPPGQGASYGYTF. CDR3 nucleotides: TGTGCCAGCAGTTCTCCCCCTGGACAGGGGGCAAGTTATGGCTACACCTTC.

This clonotype turned up a few times. The V call is TRBV25-1, the J call TRBJ1-2, with a possible D match to TRBD1 (5 bases). Germline values: CDR1 MGHDK, CDR2 SYGVNS. The CDR3 is 14 residues long. The germline V and J ends were trimmed by 4 bases and 7 bases, with 16 bases remaining between them. The CDR3 loop reads CASSVTGRGFGYTF. The CDR3 DNA reads as TGTGCCAGCAGTGTAACGGGGAGGGGCTTTGGCTACACCTTC.

The chain carries TRBV5-5 and TRBJ2-2; D gene uncertain. The V gene lost 1 base and the J gene lost 1 base, with 5 bases spanning the gap. The CDR3 loop spans 14 amino acids. Germline V CDR1 and CDR2: SGHKS, YYEKEE (reference sequence). As DNA, the CDR3 is TGTGCCAGCAGCTTGCAAGTGAACACCGGGGAGCTGTTTTTT. Translation gives CASSLQVNTGELFF.

This clonotype was detected only a few times. The chain uses TRBV24-1 and TRBJ1-2; no firm D call. Germline V gives CDR1 KGHDR, CDR2 SFDVKD. The CDR3 has 12 residues. Trimming cost V 4 bases and J 8 bases, with 10 bases left between them. This CDR3 is CATSESDLGYTF. CDR3 DNA: TGTGCCACCAGTGAGTCGGACCTAGGCTACACCTTC.

This clonotype is medium-sized (0.01 to 0.1%). The rearrangement uses TRBV5-1 and TRBJ2-2, with TRBD2 as a possible D gene (6 bases). The germline V and J ends were trimmed by 4 bases and 3 bases, with 19 bases remaining between them. This CDR3 is built from 17 residues. CDR1 is SGHRS, CDR2 YFSETQ, per germline. The CDR3 here is CASSLASGEVYTGELFF. In DNA form, the CDR3 reads TGCGCCAGCAGCCTAGCTTCGGGAGAGGTGTACACCGGGGAGCTGTTTTTT.

The table lists this clonotype with a few counts. The gene calls are TRBV29-1 and TRBJ2-3, with 7 bases lining up with TRBD2. The CDR3 spans 14 residues. The V gene's germline CDR1 is SQVTM and CDR2 ANQGSEA. V was clipped by 4 bases and J by 3 bases; unmatched bases: 7. As DNA, the CDR3 is TGCAGCGTTGCGGGGCTGCGGGGGACAGATACGCAGTATTTT. It codes for CSVAGLRGTDTQYF.

This clonotype has a handful of counts. The chain joins TRBV4-2 to TRBJ1-2, with TRBD1 as a possible D gene (5 bases). The CDR3 extends over 17 amino acids. Germline values: CDR1 LGHNA, CDR2 YNFKEQ. Trimming stripped 1 base from V and 2 bases from J, with 17 bases between. In DNA form, the CDR3 reads TGTGCCAGCAGCCAAGTCCCCTCGGGGGGTGGGAACTATGGCTACACCTTC. Its protein is CASSQVPSGGGNYGYTF.

The CDR3 sequence is CASSSGRTNTEAFF. For the CDR3, the DNA is TGCGCCAGCTCCTCTGGTAGGACGAACACTGAAGCTTTCTTT. V is TRBV5-1 and J is TRBJ1-1; D not resolved. CDR3 size: 14 residues. Germline CDR1 is SGHRS and CDR2 is YFSETQ. The ends were cut back, 7 bases at V and 1 base at J, with 14 bases in the middle.

The V gene is TRBV20-1, the J gene TRBJ2-7; 7 positions agree with TRBD2. The CDR3 covers 14 residues. With V trimmed by 5 bases and J by 1 base, 8 bases remained unmatched. Germline CDR1 reads DFQATT; CDR2 reads SNEGSKA (reference sequence). CDR3 DNA sequence: TGCAGTGCTTCCTCGAGGCGGGGGTCCTACGAGCAGTACTTC. Protein sequence: CSASSRRGSYEQYF.

This clonotype has a handful of counts. The chain has TRBV4-2 and TRBJ2-1; D not certain. Trimming left V 0 bases short and J 4 bases short, with 7 bases between. CDR3 length: 14 amino acids. Per the germline V gene, CDR1 is LGHNA and CDR2 is YNFKEQ. CDR3 in amino acids: CASSQDNGYNEQFF. The CDR3 DNA follows: TGTGCCAGCAGCCAAGACAACGGATACAATGAGCAGTTCTTC.

This clonotype was counted a few times. This chain links TRBV5-1 with TRBJ1-1; D unclear. The CDR3 is 13 amino acids. The germline V and J ends were trimmed by 2 bases and 1 base, with 6 bases remaining between them. The germline gives CDR1 SGHRS, CDR2 YFSETQ. The CDR3 DNA sequence: TGCGCCAGCAGCTTCCACACGAACACTGAAGCTTTCTTT. Its protein is CASSFHTNTEAFF.

The rearrangement uses TRBV5-1 and TRBJ1-6; D not resolved. This CDR3 comprises 19 residues. In germline, CDR1 is SGHRS, CDR2 YFSETQ. V was trimmed by 0 bases and J by 0 bases, leaving 16 bases between them. The CDR3 reads CASSLARGPQFSYNSPLHF. The CDR3 nucleotides are TGCGCCAGCAGCTTGGCAAGAGGGCCCCAGTTCTCCTATAATTCACCCCTCCACTTT.

This sequence joins TRBV12-3 or TRBV12-4 and TRBJ1-2; no clear D. This CDR3 has 12 residues. Trimming cost V 7 bases and J 2 bases, with 8 bases left between them. CDR3 sequence reads: CASTGMNYGYTF. In nucleotides, the CDR3 is TGTGCCAGCACAGGAATGAACTATGGCTACACCTTC.

In its sample, this clonotype was seen a few times. This sequence joins TRBV11-3 and TRBJ1-1; TRBD1 is a possible D gene (6 bases). The germline gives CDR1 SGHNT, CDR2 YENEEA. CDR3 size: 14 residues. V was clipped by 5 bases and J by 2 bases, with 12 bases between them. The CDR3 sequence: CASSRGQSNTEAFF. The CDR3 nucleotides read TGTGCCAGCAGCAGAGGACAGTCAAACACTGAAGCTTTCTTT. The variable domain in full, with the rest retrieved from reference TRBV11-3 and TRBJ1-1, is EAGVVQSPRYKIIEKKQPVAFWCNPISGHNTLYWYLQNLGQGPELLIRYENEEAVDDSQLPKDRFSAERLKGVDSTLKIQPAELGDSAVYLCASSRGQSNTEAFFGQGTRLTVV.

This clonotype showed up many times. V usage is TRBV7-9 and J usage is TRBJ1-1; no clear D. The V end was cut by 4 bases, the J end by 0 bases, with 12 bases between. From germline, CDR1 is SEHNR and CDR2 FQNEAQ (reference sequence). This CDR3 has 15 amino acids. CDR3 coding DNA: TGTGCCAGCAGCTCATCTGGGGTGATGAACACTGAAGCTTTCTTT. Its protein is CASSSSGVMNTEAFF.

The chain carries TRBV5-1 and TRBJ2-5; D may correspond to TRBD1 or TRBD2 (5 bases each). Trimming shortened V by 5 bases and J by 1 base, and 12 bases separated the two germline ends. CDR3 length: 14 amino acids. Germline V gene data show CDR1 as SGHRS and CDR2 as YFSETQ. The CDR3 loop is CASRVTGLQETQYF. In nucleotides, the CDR3 is TGCGCCAGCAGGGTCACGGGGCTCCAAGAGACCCAGTACTTC.

The CDR3 DNA reads TGTGCCAGCAAAGGACAGGGGGAATCTTGGGAAAAACTGTTTTTT. Translation gives CASKGQGESWEKLFF. V and J are TRBV28 and TRBJ1-4; 10 positions match TRBD1. The CDR3 runs to 15 residues. J was trimmed by 8 bases and V by 7 bases; bases with no gene match: 10. Germline V CDR1 and CDR2: MDHEN, SYDVKM.

The chain couples TRBV6-5 to TRBJ1-3, with D unclear. Trimming removed 2 bases at V and 0 bases at J, with 2 bases between. CDR1 MNHEY and CDR2 SVGAGI come from the germline V gene. CDR3 size: 13 residues. The DNA of the CDR3 is TGTGCCAGCAGTTACGTCTCTGGAAACACCATATATTTT. It is translated as CASSYVSGNTIYF.